The T cell receptor beta chain described here comes from a study of shared clonotypes between healthy human individuals. Study-level results: The study's rarefaction showed incomplete sorted-subset sequencing despite large depth. Memory subsets generally showed smaller estimated richness than naive subsets did. Across four donors, naive CD4 shared roughly 5.2%, naive CD8 around 3.5%, memory CD4 roughly 2.1%, memory CD8 about 0.4%.

Comment on this clone: The antigen is undetermined.

Deep was the level at which the assay was run. Method: immunoSEQ multiplex PCR; TCRdb's copy keeps in-frame clones and lacks some. This repertoire shows about 2.5 million clones, less than 95% found once; its top ten account for around 0.35%. The CDR3 is made up of 14 amino acids. Trimming removed 5 bases from V and 1 base from J, with 12 bases in between. CDR1 is SEHNR and CDR2 is FQNEAQ in the germline V gene (reference sequence). Sequencing used naive CD4+ T cells from PBMCs. The sample's subset: CD45RA+ positively selected. The clonotype comes from a man aged 18 to 29 in good health. Some clones in this sample may be carry-over from other donors' samples. The chain links TRBV7-9 to TRBJ2-7, with TRBD1 as a possible D gene (6 bases). The CDR3 DNA reads TGTGCCAGCAGCGCACAGGGTGGGTCCTACGAGCAGTACTTC. It translates to CASSAQGGSYEQYF.